The T cell receptor beta chain under discussion was sequenced for a study of blood T cell repertoires in COVID-19. Across the study: From the United States, Italy and Spain came samples of acute and convalescent COVID-19.

With 11 bases removed from V and 0 bases from J, the gap between germline ends came to 26 bases. CDR3 size: 18 residues. Germline V gene lookup returns CDR1 ENHRY and CDR2 SYGVKD. The method was immunoSEQ multiplex PCR; TCRdb's version includes in-frame clones alone and lacks a portion of them. Of fewer than 250,000 clones in the sample, about 85% were seen once. This clone occurred once. Sequencing was performed on PBMCs or T cells enriched from blood (not recorded which). The rearrangement links TRBV10-3 to TRBJ2-1, with a tentative D call TRBD2 (5 bases). The TCR comes from a woman aged 40 to 50 in a cohort exposed to, infected with or recovered from COVID-19 (not recorded which). Written as DNA, the CDR3 is TGTGCCGCCAACCCCGCCAGCGGAGAACCGAGCTCCTACAATGAGCAGTTCTTC. Its translation is CAANPASGEPSSYNEQFF.